This TCR beta chain was profiled in a study of technical replicates of blood from a handful of donors. Assay: immunoSEQ multiplex PCR; the TCRdb copy retains only in-frame clones and omits some. The repertoire has roughly 12,000 clones, 79% of them found once; the top ten carry more than 14%. The length of the CDR3 is 19 residues. Germline CDR1 SSHAT, CDR2 FNYEAQ (reference sequence). V lost 2 bases and J lost 0, with 21 bases in between. What was sequenced was PBMCs. This sequence was found in a human donor in good health. The chain employs TRBV7-7 and TRBJ2-3; TRBD2 is a possible D gene (5 bases). The CDR3 protein is CASSLLAQTKLSSTDTQYF. The CDR3 DNA reads as TGTGCCAGCAGCTTACTAGCCCAAACCAAACTTTCTAGCACAGATACGCAGTATTTT.